This T cell receptor beta chain was retrieved from a study of T cells in localized non-small cell lung cancer. V shed 5 bases and J 4 bases; nucleotides not matched to a gene: 7. The germline CDR1 and CDR2 sequences are MDHEN and SYDVKM. The CDR3 loop spans 14 amino acids. Study-level findings and limits: Sequencing, confined to only one tumor region, leaves heterogeneity possible. Highest T cell clonality was seen in uninvolved adjacent lung, surpassing that measured in tumor. The study linked higher blood T cell density to longer overall survival.

Comment on this clone: Its antigen is still unknown.

TCRdb's copy holds only in-frame clones and misses some; the assay was immunoSEQ multiplex PCR. Counted here are about 33,000 clones, approximately 90% occurring once; the ten biggest clones make up about 4.2%. Sequencing used peripheral blood, obtained before any cancer treatment. The chain recombines TRBV28 with TRBJ1-1; 7 bases fit TRBD1. The TCR sequence derives from a male donor older than 55 with stage III lung adenocarcinoma. Here the CDR3 reads CASSGGGIGTEAFF. CDR3 in DNA: TGTGCCAGCAGTGGAGGGGGCATCGGCACTGAAGCTTTCTTT.